The 20 T cell receptor beta chains below were found in one sample sequenced in a study of cytomegalovirus exposure and HLA in healthy donors. PCR was performed using 60 Vbeta and 13 Jbeta primers. Method: immunoSEQ multiplex PCR; TCRdb's copy keeps in-frame clones and lacks some. The sample includes under 200,000 clones, about 64% of them seen just once. Sequencing input: PBMCs. All receptors come from a man in his fifties or sixties in good health and CMV-seronegative.

The J gene is TRBJ1-5, the V gene TRBV9, with 8 bases identical to TRBD1. Trimming removed 1 base from V and 6 bases from J; junction bases left unmatched: 3. The CDR3 sequence is 14 residues long. The germline V gene has CDR1 SGDLS and CDR2 YYNGEE. The CDR3 nucleotides read TGTGCCAGCAGCGTATCAGGGGGCACTCAGCCCCAGCATTTT. Residues: CASSVSGGTQPQHF.

CDR3 protein: CASLVIPGTGGEYTDTQYF. The CDR3 nucleotides read TGTGCCAGCTTGGTTATTCCCGGGACAGGGGGAGAGTACACAGATACGCAGTATTTT. The gene calls are TRBV7-9 and TRBJ2-3; TRBD1 aligns across 11 bases. The CDR3 totals 19 residues. V trimming: 8 bases; J trimming: 2 bases; junction bases outside the gene matches: 18. CDR1 and CDR2 from the germline V gene are SEHNR and FQNEAQ (reference sequence).

CDR3 in amino acids: CASSPGTGSAGELFF. CDR3 in DNA: TGCGCCAGCAGCCCCGGGACAGGGAGTGCCGGGGAGCTGTTTTTT. V usage is TRBV4-3 and J usage is TRBJ2-2, with 9 bases that match TRBD1. CDR3 length equals 15 residues. Germline-derived CDR1 and CDR2 are LGHNA and YSLEER. V lost 4 bases, J lost 6 bases, and 6 bases stayed unmatched.

The V and J genes are TRBV7-2 and TRBJ2-5, with 7 bases aligning to TRBD2. CDR1 and CDR2 from the germline V gene are SGHTA and FQGNSA. The CDR3 totals 16 residues. The junction had 6 bases not matched to a gene; V was cut back by 1 base and J by 1 base. The CDR3 loop reads CASSLVASGPQETQYF. CDR3 nucleotide sequence: TGTGCCAGCAGCTTAGTGGCTAGCGGCCCCCAAGAGACCCAGTACTTC.

This chain connects TRBV5-6 to TRBJ1-1; D might be TRBD1 (5 bases). The CDR3 is 14 residues long. The V gene's germline CDR1 is SGHDT and CDR2 YYEEEE. V gave up 8 bases and J gave up 4 bases, with 18 bases separating them. This chain's CDR3 is CASRPFGGGTEAFF. The CDR3 DNA sequence: TGTGCCAGTCGACCTTTTGGGGGGGGCACTGAAGCTTTCTTT.

The V call is TRBV6-1, the J call TRBJ1-1; unclear D gene. V was shortened by 1 base and J by 7 bases, with 16 bases between the two germline ends. CDR1 and CDR2 from the germline V gene are MNHNS and SASEGT. This CDR3 contains 15 residues. CDR3 protein: CASSEGVEAYLEAFF. The CDR3 DNA follows: TGTGCCAGCAGTGAAGGGGTTGAGGCCTACCTTGAAGCTTTCTTT.

The chain is built from TRBV5-1 and TRBJ2-5, with 10 bases that match TRBD2. After removal of 1 base from V and 2 bases from J, the junction contained 2 bases not matched to a gene. The V gene's germline CDR1 is SGHRS and CDR2 YFSETQ. CDR3 length equals 15 residues. CDR3 DNA: TGCGCCAGCAGCTTGCTAGCGGGGGCTCAAGAGACCCAGTACTTC. Translated: CASSLLAGAQETQYF.

This clone came up a few times. The genes are TRBV4-1 and TRBJ2-1, with 7 nucleotides matching TRBD2. V trimming: 3 bases; J trimming: 5 bases; junction bases outside the gene matches: 13. The CDR3 contains 17 residues. Germline assignment: CDR1 MGHRA and CDR2 YSYEKL. CDR3 in DNA: TGCGCCAGCAGCCAGGCAGCGGGGCTACAAACAAACAATGAGCAGTTCTTC. Amino acid sequence: CASSQAAGLQTNNEQFF.

This rearrangement joins TRBV11-1 to TRBJ1-1; 7 bases match TRBD1. The V and J ends lost 4 bases and 0 bases, in that order; junction bases with no gene match: 5. Germline V gives CDR1 SGHAT, CDR2 FQDESV (reference sequence). This CDR3 has 15 residues. The CDR3 spells CASSSTGQVNTEAFF. Written as DNA, the CDR3 is TGTGCCAGCAGCTCCACAGGACAGGTGAACACTGAAGCTTTCTTT.

The chain employs TRBV7-2 and TRBJ2-7; TRBD1 matches at 7 bases. CDR1 is SGHTA, CDR2 FQGNSA, per germline. V was clipped by 4 bases and J by 0 bases; unmatched bases: 3. This CDR3 spans 14 amino acids. The CDR3 here is CASSSGTVSYEQYF. CDR3 in DNA: TGTGCCAGCAGCTCGGGGACAGTCTCCTACGAGCAGTACTTC.

This chain joins TRBV4-3 and TRBJ1-1, with 8 bases identical to TRBD1. This CDR3 region has 14 residues. V lost 9 bases to trimming and J lost 1 base; unmatched junction nucleotides: 7. Germline-derived CDR1 and CDR2 are LGHNA and YSLEER. CDR3 bases: TGCGCCAGTACCAGGGGGCGCGGGAACACTGAAGCTTTCTTT. This translates into CASTRGRGNTEAFF.

The chain is built from TRBV7-2 and TRBJ2-1; D is possibly TRBD2 (6 bases). The CDR3 sequence is 14 residues long. Germline V CDR1 and CDR2: SGHTA, FQGNSA. Deletions cut 6 bases from V and 7 bases from J, with 16 bases between. The CDR3 spells CASSPRLEGNEQFF. The CDR3 DNA sequence: TGTGCCAGCAGTCCCCGACTAGAGGGGAATGAGCAGTTCTTC. Full variable domain (rest looked up from reference TRBV7-2 and TRBJ2-1): GAGVSQSPSNKVTEKGKDVELRCDPISGHTALYWYRQSLGQGLEFLIYFQGNSAPDKSGLPSDRFSAERTGGSVSTLTIQRTQQEDSAVYLCASSPRLEGNEQFFGPGTRLTVL.

This clone showed up just once. The J gene is TRBJ1-1, the V gene TRBV11-2, with TRBD1 identical over 7 bases. This CDR3 comprises 12 residues. V gave up 5 bases and J gave up 11 bases; unmatched junction bases: 8. Germline assignment: CDR1 SGHAT and CDR2 FQNNGV. The CDR3 DNA reads TGTGCCAGCAGCCGCGAGGGGGCGGGGGCTTTCTTT. It is translated as CASSREGAGAFF.

This clone has a single count. This chain joins TRBV6-4 and TRBJ2-7, with 11 positions matching TRBD1. The CDR3 loop spans 13 amino acids. The V gene end was trimmed by 5 bases and the J gene end by 6 bases; junction bases not matched to a gene: 3. Germline-derived CDR1 and CDR2 are MRHNA and SNTAGT. The CDR3 DNA reads as TGTGCCAGCAGTAGGGACAGGGGGAGCGAGCAGTACTTC. Amino acids: CASSRDRGSEQYF.

The rearrangement links TRBV27 to TRBJ2-7, with D maybe TRBD2 (6 bases). The CDR3 contains 15 residues. Trimming removed 4 bases at V and 1 base at J, with 14 bases between. From germline, CDR1 is MNHEY and CDR2 SMNVEV (reference sequence). The DNA for the CDR3 is TGTGCCAGCAGTTCTACGGGAGTCCTTTCCTACGAGCAGTACTTC. Translating gives CASSSTGVLSYEQYF.

The J gene is TRBJ2-5, the V gene TRBV6-4, with a tentative D call TRBD1 (5 bases). The CDR3 is made up of 13 amino acids. Germline V CDR1 and CDR2: MRHNA, SNTAGT. Trimming pared 2 bases from V and 11 bases from J, leaving 15 bases between. CDR3 protein: CASSDGAVDEQYF. CDR3 in DNA: TGTGCCAGCAGTGACGGGGCAGTTGATGAGCAGTACTTC.

The chain couples TRBV7-2 to TRBJ2-1; D may be TRBD1 (6 bases). Between the trimmed V and J ends, which lost 6 bases and 8 bases, there was a span of 20 bases. This CDR3 spans 15 amino acids. Looked up from germline, CDR1 is SGHTA and CDR2 is FQGNSA. The CDR3 protein is CASRSAPGRGDEQFF. In DNA form, the CDR3 reads TGTGCCAGCAGATCCGCGCCCGGCAGGGGAGATGAGCAGTTCTTC.

The chain recombines TRBV27 with TRBJ2-2; perhaps TRBD1 as D (5 bases). The germline V and J ends were trimmed by 2 bases and 0 bases, with 10 bases remaining between them. Germline assignment: CDR1 MNHEY and CDR2 SMNVEV (reference sequence). There are 16 residues in the CDR3. CDR3 sequence: CASSLGVGPNTGELFF. CDR3 DNA: TGTGCCAGCAGTTTAGGAGTGGGGCCGAACACCGGGGAGCTGTTTTTT.

J is TRBJ2-7 and V is TRBV11-3; TRBD1 aligns across 9 bases. The CDR3 runs 15 residues. Per the germline V gene, CDR1 is SGHNT and CDR2 is YENEEA. The V gene end was trimmed by 5 bases and the J gene end by 5 bases; junction bases not matched to a gene: 10. The CDR3 region is CASSLQWTGENEQYF. As DNA, the CDR3 is TGTGCCAGCAGCCTTCAATGGACAGGGGAAAACGAGCAGTACTTC.

The CDR3 DNA reads TGTGCCACCACGGGGGACACTGAAGCTTTCTTT. Translating it yields CATTGDTEAFF. The chain employs TRBV6-5 and TRBJ1-1; TRBD1 might be the D (5 bases). V lost 10 bases to trimming and J lost 3 bases, with 9 bases between them. The V gene's germline CDR1 is MNHEY and CDR2 SVGAGI. The CDR3 loop spans 11 amino acids.